Detailed here is one TCR beta chain. Its matching antigen is unknown. The repertoire was sequenced with immunoSEQ multiplex PCR; TCRdb's copy has only in-frame clones and lacks some. The profile shows about 14,000 clones, approximately 80% of them singletons. The record originates from a study of OX40 agonist ivuxolimab in advanced cancers. Study-wide points: CD4+ and CD8+ blood T cells expanded clonally by week 6 at 0.1 to 3.0 mg/kg.

V shed 3 bases and J shed 9 bases, with 30 bases lying between them. Germline V lookup: CDR1 SEHNR, CDR2 FQNEAQ (reference sequence). This CDR3 has 18 residues. This chain links TRBV7-9 with TRBJ2-7; a possible D gene is TRBD2 (6 bases). The origin of this receptor is an adult with an advanced solid tumor such as melanoma, head and neck, liver or kidney cancer. Specimen: CD4+ or CD8+ T cells sorted from blood, collected in a trial of the OX40 agonist ivuxolimab. This CDR3 reads CASSFGGDPTPLRARQYF. The DNA of the CDR3 is TGTGCCAGCAGCTTTGGCGGGGATCCGACCCCTCTACGAGCAAGGCAGTACTTC. Complete variable domain (other parts from reference TRBV7-9 and TRBJ2-7): DTGVSQNPRHKITKRGQNVTFRCDPISEHNRLYWYRQTLGQGPEFLTYFQNEAQLEKSRLLSDRFSAERPKGSFSTLEIQRTEQGDSAMYLCASSFGGDPTPLRARQYFGPGTRLTVT.